What follows describes a single T cell receptor beta chain. Its antigen target is currently unknown. Per-base quality was not reported, and no clone a single base away is much larger than it. The data were obtained in a study of shared clonotypes between healthy human individuals (dated by TCRdb to about 2020). About the study as a whole: The cohort comprised a couple of women and a few men aged 18 to 49 years. To estimate repertoire size and how much clonotypes are shared between individuals, the study performed deep sequencing of blood TCR repertoires from five healthy adults. To increase sequencing depth and limit assay-specific biases, different laboratories used diverse techniques to prepare libraries and sequence TCR repertoires. Leukapheresis yielded between about 0.85 and 9.5 billion PBMCs per donor. General conclusions and limits of the study: Pairwise subsampling led to the expectation that sequencing depth would affect the degree of clonotype sharing among donors. The genetic and exposure-history diversity represented was limited by the small number of donors. Sampling was restricted to blood, and TCR repertoires in tissues likely differ from the TCR repertoires found in blood.

Using the deep immunoSEQ assay, TCR CDR3 regions were amplified from genomic DNA by multiplex PCR. Extracted genomic DNA from each cell subset was spread evenly across all wells of several immunoSEQ 96-well plates, with each plate serving as a replicate. For unsorted PBMC, approximately 290 ng of genomic DNA, equivalent to 25,000 to 35,000 T cell genomes, went into each replicate PCR. Ten immunoSEQ deep assay plates were used to sequence the unsorted PBMC genomic DNA. Purified libraries were quantified with a Qubit 3.0 fluorometer, sized on a Bioanalyzer 2100, and re-quantified with the KAPA Library Quantification kit. A separate single-read 150-cycle Illumina NextSeq 550 flow cell was used to sequence each immunoSEQ 96-well plate. Per the authors' processing: Because the immunoSEQ output included only junctional sequences and no quality scores, the filtering could not be the same as the filtering used for full-length reads. Sequences were annotated with PyIR, a Python wrapper for IgBLAST v1.9, using IMGT germline references to assign V/J genes and CDR3. Reads were filtered out if the reads had weak V/J assignments (E-value above 1e-6), no CDR3, stop codons, out-of-frame junctions, or ambiguous translated residues. V3J clonotypes were defined as sequences sharing the same inferred V gene, J gene, and CDR3 amino acid sequence. Percentage overlap between repertoires was calculated by dividing the number of shared unique clonotypes by the size of the smaller repertoire. Repertoire richness was assessed with RTK rarefaction, the Chao1 estimator, and Recon v2.1 estimates of unobserved clonotypes. TCRdb obtained this table from immuneACCESS and retained in-frame rearrangements with V and J assigned. These tables miss some clones; where compared with another copy, unresolved V genes account for less than half of the shortfall, and the remainder is unexplained. V and J calls and clone size are as listed in that table; D and trimming were resolved from the DNA. For this sample the table gives about 560,000 clones, of which around three quarters were detected only once. 12% of the sample is held by the ten biggest clonotypes.

Donors were healthy HIV-negative adults with no recently reported acute infections or vaccinations. All donors were Caucasian adults living in Nashville, Tennessee, USA. In the unsorted samples, around 81 million PBMCs were counted, and genomic DNA was extracted using the QIAamp DNA Blood Mini kit. After blood collection by leukapheresis, PBMCs were isolated using Ficoll-Histopaque density gradient centrifugation and then cryopreserved in the vapor phase of liquid nitrogen. The germline V gene specifies SGHAT as CDR1 and FQNNGV as CDR2. V is shortened by 4 bases, J by 5 bases, and the region joining them spans 8 bases. The CDR3 has 13 amino acids, counting the end cysteine and phenylalanine. Only CDR3 DNA is held: 39 bases, read in frame from base 1.

This chain is built from TRBV11-2 and TRBJ2-2; no D gene is confidently identified. This TCR was recovered from a woman aged 40-49 years in good health. Some clones in this sample may be carry-over from other donors' samples. What was sequenced was PBMCs. The DNA sequence is TGTGCCAGCAGCTCCCCGTGGACCGGGGAGCTGTTTTTT. It specifies CASSSPWTGELFF.